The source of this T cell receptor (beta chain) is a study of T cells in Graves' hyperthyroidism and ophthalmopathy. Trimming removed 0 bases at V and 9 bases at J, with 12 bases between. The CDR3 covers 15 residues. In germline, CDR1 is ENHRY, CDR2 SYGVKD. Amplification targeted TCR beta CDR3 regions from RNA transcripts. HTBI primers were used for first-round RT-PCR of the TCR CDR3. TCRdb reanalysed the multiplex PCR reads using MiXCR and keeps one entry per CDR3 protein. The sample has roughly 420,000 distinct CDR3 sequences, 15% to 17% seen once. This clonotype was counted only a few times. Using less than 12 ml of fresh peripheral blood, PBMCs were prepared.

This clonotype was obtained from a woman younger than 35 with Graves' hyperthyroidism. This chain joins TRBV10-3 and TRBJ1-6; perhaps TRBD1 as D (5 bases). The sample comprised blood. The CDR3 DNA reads TGTGCCATCAGTGAGTCGGGTCAGGGAAGTTCACCCCTCCACTTT. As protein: CAISESGQGSSPLHF.